This T cell receptor beta chain was captured by sequencing in a study of monozygotic twins with inflammatory bowel disease. Study-wide points: Using the inverse Simpson index, IBD patients had lower TCRbeta diversity than healthy co-twins. Part of the variability in patient repertoires may have come from differing immunosuppressive treatments.

Eight cDNA synthesis reactions were run for every sample. Two nested PCRs, roughly 16 and 10 cycles, amplified TCRalpha and TCRbeta cDNA. TCRdb reprocessed the 5' RACE reads, with one entry per CDR3 protein and no DNA. The listing contains around 410,000 distinct CDR3 sequences. From germline, CDR1 is KGHSH and CDR2 LQKENI. The CDR3 covers 13 residues. As concerns this clonotype: Its antigen remains unidentified.

The chain carries TRBV18 and TRBJ1-2. The TCR was taken from a human donor with ulcerative colitis or Crohn's disease, or a healthy co-twin of an affected twin (not recorded which). Sequencing used blood. This CDR3 is CASSPGQLYGYTF. Complete variable domain (other parts from reference TRBV18 and TRBJ1-2): NAGVMQNPRHLVRRRGQEARLRCSPMKGHSHVYWYRQLPEEGLKFMVYLQKENIIDESGMPKERFSAEFPKEGPSILRIQQVVRGDSAAYFCASSPGQLYGYTFGSGTRLTVV.